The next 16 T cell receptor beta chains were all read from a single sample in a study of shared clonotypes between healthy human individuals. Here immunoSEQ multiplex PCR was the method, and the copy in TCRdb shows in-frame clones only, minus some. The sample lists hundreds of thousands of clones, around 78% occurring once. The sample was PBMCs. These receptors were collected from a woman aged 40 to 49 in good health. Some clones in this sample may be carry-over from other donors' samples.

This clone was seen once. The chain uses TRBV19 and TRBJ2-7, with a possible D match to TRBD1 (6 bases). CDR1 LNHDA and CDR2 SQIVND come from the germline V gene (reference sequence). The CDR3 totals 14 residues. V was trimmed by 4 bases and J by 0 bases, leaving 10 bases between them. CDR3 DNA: TGTGCCAGTAGTAGACAGGTGAGCTCCTACGAGCAGTACTTC. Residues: CASSRQVSSYEQYF. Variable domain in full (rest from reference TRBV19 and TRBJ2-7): DGGITQSPKYLFRKEGQNVTLSCEQNLNHDAMYWYRQDPGQGLRLIYYSQIVNDFQKGDIAEGYSVSREKKESFPLTVTSAQKNPTAFYLCASSRQVSSYEQYFGPGTRLTVT.

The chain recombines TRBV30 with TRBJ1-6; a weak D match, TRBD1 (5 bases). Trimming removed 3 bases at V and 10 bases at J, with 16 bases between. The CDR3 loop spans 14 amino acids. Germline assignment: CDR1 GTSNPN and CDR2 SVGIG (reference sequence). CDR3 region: CAWSGTVRGSPLHF. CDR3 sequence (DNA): TGTGCCTGGAGCGGAACAGTACGGGGGTCACCCCTCCACTTT.

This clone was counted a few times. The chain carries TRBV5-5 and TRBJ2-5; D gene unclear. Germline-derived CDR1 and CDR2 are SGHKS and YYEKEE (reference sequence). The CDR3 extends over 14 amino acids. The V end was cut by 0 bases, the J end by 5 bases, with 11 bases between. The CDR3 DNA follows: TGTGCCAGCAGCTTGGACCCGGGTAGGGAGACCCAGTACTTC. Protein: CASSLDPGRETQYF.

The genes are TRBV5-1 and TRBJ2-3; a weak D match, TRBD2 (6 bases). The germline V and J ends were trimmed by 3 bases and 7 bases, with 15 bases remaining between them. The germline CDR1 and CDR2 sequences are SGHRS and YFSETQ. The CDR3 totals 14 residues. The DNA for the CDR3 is TGCGCCAGCAGCTCGAACGCCGGGACTTATACGCAGTATTTT. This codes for CASSSNAGTYTQYF.

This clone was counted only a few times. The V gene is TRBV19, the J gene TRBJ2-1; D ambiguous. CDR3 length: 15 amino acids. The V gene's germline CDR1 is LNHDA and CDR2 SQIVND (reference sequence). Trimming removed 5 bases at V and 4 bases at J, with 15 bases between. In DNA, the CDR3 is TGTGCCAGTAGTTCCCCGTCTAGTGAGTACAATGAGCAGTTCTTC. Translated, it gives CASSSPSSEYNEQFF.

CDR3 bases: TGTGCCAGCAGCTCGGGACAGGGGGAGTATGGCTACACCTTC. Amino acid sequence: CASSSGQGEYGYTF. This chain connects TRBV7-2 to TRBJ1-2, with TRBD1 matching 11 bases. The CDR3 totals 14 residues. CDR1 and CDR2 from the germline V gene are SGHTA and FQGNSA. The J segment lost 5 bases and the V segment lost 4 bases, leaving 3 bases of the junction unmatched. Together with reference TRBV7-2 and TRBJ1-2, the CDR3 gives the full variable domain: GAGVSQSPSNKVTEKGKDVELRCDPISGHTALYWYRQSLGQGLEFLIYFQGNSAPDKSGLPSDRFSAERTGGSVSTLTIQRTQQEDSAVYLCASSSGQGEYGYTFGSGTRLTVV.

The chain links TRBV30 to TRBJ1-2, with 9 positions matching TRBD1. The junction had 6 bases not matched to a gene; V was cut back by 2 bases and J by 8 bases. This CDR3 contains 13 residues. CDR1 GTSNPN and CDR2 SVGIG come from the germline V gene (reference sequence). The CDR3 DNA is TGTGCCTGGAGTCAACTGGGACAGGGCGGCTACACCTTC. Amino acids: CAWSQLGQGGYTF.

The CDR3: CATWTGRGTNEQFF. The CDR3 DNA is TGTGCCACCTGGACAGGGAGGGGAACCAATGAGCAGTTCTTC. The chain couples TRBV10-3 to TRBJ2-1, with a tentative D call TRBD1 (8 bases). Trimming removed 10 bases from V and 6 bases from J, with 19 bases in between. The CDR3 loop spans 14 amino acids. Germline assignment: CDR1 ENHRY and CDR2 SYGVKD.

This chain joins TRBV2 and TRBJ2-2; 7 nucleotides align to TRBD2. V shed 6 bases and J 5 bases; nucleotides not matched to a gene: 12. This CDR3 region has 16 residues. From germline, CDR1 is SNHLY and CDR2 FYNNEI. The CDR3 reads CASSQSGGAGTGELFF. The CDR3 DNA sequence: TGTGCCAGCAGCCAAAGTGGGGGAGCGGGGACCGGGGAGCTGTTTTTT.

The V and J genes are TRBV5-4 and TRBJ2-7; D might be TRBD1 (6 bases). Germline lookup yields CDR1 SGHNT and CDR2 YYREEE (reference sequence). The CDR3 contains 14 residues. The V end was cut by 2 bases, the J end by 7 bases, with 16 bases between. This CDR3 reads CASSFILGASEQYF. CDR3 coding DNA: TGTGCCAGCAGCTTTATTCTGGGGGCGAGTGAGCAGTACTTC.

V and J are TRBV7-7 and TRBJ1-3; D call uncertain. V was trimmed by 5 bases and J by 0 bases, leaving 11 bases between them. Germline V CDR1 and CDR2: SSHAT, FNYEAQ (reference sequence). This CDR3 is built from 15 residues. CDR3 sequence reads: CASSMDRHSGNTIYF. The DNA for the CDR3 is TGTGCCAGCAGCATGGACCGCCACTCTGGAAACACCATATATTTT.

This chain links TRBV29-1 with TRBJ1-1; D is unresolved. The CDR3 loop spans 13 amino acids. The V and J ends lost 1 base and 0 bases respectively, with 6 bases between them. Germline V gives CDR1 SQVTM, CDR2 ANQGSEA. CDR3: CSVEGTMNTEAFF. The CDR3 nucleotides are TGCAGCGTTGAAGGAACTATGAACACTGAAGCTTTCTTT.

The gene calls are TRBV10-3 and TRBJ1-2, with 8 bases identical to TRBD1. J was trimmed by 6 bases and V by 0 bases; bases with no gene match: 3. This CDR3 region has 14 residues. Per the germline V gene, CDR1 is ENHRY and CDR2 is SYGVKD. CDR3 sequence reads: CAISESRTGNGYTF. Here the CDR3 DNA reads TGTGCCATCAGTGAGTCGAGGACAGGGAATGGCTACACCTTC.

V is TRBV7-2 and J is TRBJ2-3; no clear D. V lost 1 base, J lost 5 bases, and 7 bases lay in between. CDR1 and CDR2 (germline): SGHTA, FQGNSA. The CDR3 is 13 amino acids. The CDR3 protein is CASSLVLGDTQYF. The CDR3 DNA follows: TGTGCCAGCAGCTTAGTTTTGGGAGATACGCAGTATTTT.

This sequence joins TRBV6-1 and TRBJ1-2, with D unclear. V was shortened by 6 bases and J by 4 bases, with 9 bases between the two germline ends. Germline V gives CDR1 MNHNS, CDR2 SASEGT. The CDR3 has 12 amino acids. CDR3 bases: TGTGCCAGCAGCCCCGAGGTCTATGGCTACACCTTC. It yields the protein CASSPEVYGYTF.

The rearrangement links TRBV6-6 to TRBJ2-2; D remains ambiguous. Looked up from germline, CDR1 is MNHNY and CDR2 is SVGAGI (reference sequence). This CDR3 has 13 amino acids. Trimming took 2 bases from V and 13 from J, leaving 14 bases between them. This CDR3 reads CASSYPEVGGLFF. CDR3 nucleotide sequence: TGTGCCAGCAGTTACCCCGAGGTAGGCGGGCTGTTTTTT.